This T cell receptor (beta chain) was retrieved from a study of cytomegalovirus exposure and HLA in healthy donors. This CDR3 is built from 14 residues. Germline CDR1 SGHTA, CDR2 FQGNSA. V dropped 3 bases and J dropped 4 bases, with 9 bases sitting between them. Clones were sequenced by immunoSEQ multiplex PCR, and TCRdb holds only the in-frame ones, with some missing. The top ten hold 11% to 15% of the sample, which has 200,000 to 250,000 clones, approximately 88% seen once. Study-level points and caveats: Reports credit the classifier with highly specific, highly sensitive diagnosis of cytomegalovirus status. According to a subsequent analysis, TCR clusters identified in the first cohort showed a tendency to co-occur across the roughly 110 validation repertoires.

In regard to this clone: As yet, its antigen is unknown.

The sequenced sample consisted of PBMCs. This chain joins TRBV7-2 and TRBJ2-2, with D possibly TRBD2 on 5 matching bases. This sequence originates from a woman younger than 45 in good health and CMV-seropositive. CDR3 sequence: CASSFTSGTGELFF. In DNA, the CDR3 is TGTGCCAGCAGCTTTACTAGTGGCACCGGGGAGCTGTTTTTT. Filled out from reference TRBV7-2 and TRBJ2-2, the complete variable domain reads GAGVSQSPSNKVTEKGKDVELRCDPISGHTALYWYRQSLGQGLEFLIYFQGNSAPDKSGLPSDRFSAERTGGSVSTLTIQRTQQEDSAVYLCASSFTSGTGELFFGEGSRLTVL.